This TCR beta chain was observed in a study of identical twins. This clonotype occurred a few times. Template switching supplied a universal primer site; unique molecular identifiers were carried on the cDNA. MiXCR, run by TCRdb on the 5' RACE reads, gives a single entry per CDR3 protein. The sample holds 1.5 million to 2 million distinct CDR3 sequences; under 35% are singletons and the top ten take about 0.27%. The sequence was obtained from a newborn girl in good health. Source material: cord blood.

The CDR3 sequence: CASSFRKNYGYTF. The CDR3 nucleotides are TGTGCCAGCAGTTTTAGGAAAAACTATGGCTACACCTTC. V usage is TRBV27 and J usage is TRBJ1-2; no clear D gene. The V end lost 3 bases, the J end lost 2 bases, and 7 bases lay between the germline ends. CDR1 and CDR2 from the germline V gene are MNHEY and SMNVEV (reference sequence). The CDR3 sequence is 13 residues long.